Presented here are 13 T cell receptor beta chains from one specimen sequenced in a study of T cell responses to AZD1222 COVID-19 vaccine. Libraries were prepared by immunoSEQ multiplex PCR; TCRdb keeps only in-frame clonotypes and omits some of them. The data hold 110,000 to 150,000 clones, with approximately 91% observed a single time. The input for sequencing was peripheral blood, taken on day 0 of AZD1222 vaccination. These receptors came from an adult in good health.

V usage is TRBV7-3 and J usage is TRBJ2-5; 10 nucleotides align to TRBD2. The CDR3 is 16 amino acids. CDR1 is SGHTA, CDR2 FQGTGA, per germline. V shed 5 bases and J 1 base; nucleotides not matched to a gene: 7. CDR3 loop: CASSIPSGGIQETQYF. CDR3 bases: TGTGCCAGCAGCATCCCTAGCGGGGGCATCCAAGAGACCCAGTACTTC.

The chain employs TRBV7-6 and TRBJ1-4; 8 bases align to TRBD1. Germline V CDR1 and CDR2: SGHVS, FNYEAQ. With 4 bases clipped from V and 8 bases from J, the junction kept 12 bases outside the gene matches. The CDR3 spans 16 residues. The chain's CDR3 is CASSSEQGGGNEKLFF. CDR3 in DNA: TGTGCCAGCAGCTCGGAACAGGGGGGGGGTAACGAAAAACTGTTTTTT.

The rearrangement uses TRBV6-5 and TRBJ1-2; a possible D gene is TRBD1 (5 bases). This CDR3 contains 16 residues. V lost 2 bases, J lost 5 bases, and 18 bases lay in between. CDR1 is MNHEY and CDR2 is SVGAGI in the germline V gene. In DNA, the CDR3 is TGTGCCAGCAGTTACAAACCTAGGGTAGGGGCGTATGGCTACACCTTC. Its protein product is CASSYKPRVGAYGYTF.

V gene TRBV7-9 combines with J gene TRBJ2-5; tentative D call: TRBD1 (6 bases). V dropped 5 bases and J dropped 5 bases, with 15 bases sitting between them. Per germline, CDR1 SEHNR and CDR2 FQNEAQ (reference sequence). The CDR3 is made up of 14 amino acids. As DNA, the CDR3 is TGTGCCAGCAGCCGACTCAGGGGAAGGGAGACCCAGTACTTC. It yields the protein CASSRLRGRETQYF.

The rearrangement links TRBV7-6 to TRBJ1-5, with D unclear. Deletions cut 1 base from V and 5 bases from J, with 12 bases between. The germline gives CDR1 SGHVS, CDR2 FNYEAQ. This CDR3 has 15 amino acids. Here the CDR3 DNA reads TGTGCCAGCAGCTTAGAGACGGGATTTTATCAGCCCCAGCATTTT. Residues: CASSLETGFYQPQHF.

The rearrangement uses TRBV29-1 and TRBJ2-7; D not certain. V shed 4 bases and J shed 4 bases, with 20 bases lying between them. This CDR3 contains 15 residues. CDR1 is SQVTM and CDR2 is ANQGSEA in the germline V gene. Here the CDR3 reads CSVVGQPYQTYEQYF. Here the CDR3 DNA reads TGCAGCGTTGTGGGCCAACCCTATCAGACATACGAGCAGTACTTC.

The chain joins TRBV2 to TRBJ1-6; D call uncertain. The CDR3 runs to 13 residues. Germline-derived CDR1 and CDR2 are SNHLY and FYNNEI. V lost 8 bases to trimming and J lost 10 bases, with 15 bases between them. The CDR3 DNA is TGTGCCAGCCGCCGGGAGGCCGACTCACCCCTCCACTTT. Encoded protein: CASRREADSPLHF.

The V and J genes are TRBV18 and TRBJ2-2, with a weak D call TRBD2 (5 bases). The CDR3 covers 15 residues. The germline V gene encodes CDR1 KGHSH and CDR2 LQKENI. With 4 bases removed from V and 0 bases from J, the gap between germline ends came to 9 bases. The CDR3 region is CASSLAGTNTGELFF. DNA of the CDR3: TGTGCCAGCTCACTTGCGGGTACGAACACCGGGGAGCTGTTTTTT. The full variable domain, in which reference TRBV18 and TRBJ2-2 provide the parts outside the CDR3, is NAGVMQNPRHLVRRRGQEARLRCSPMKGHSHVYWYRQLPEEGLKFMVYLQKENIIDESGMPKERFSAEFPKEGPSILRIQQVVRGDSAAYFCASSLAGTNTGELFFGEGSRLTVL.

The chain is built from TRBV7-2 and TRBJ2-1; 12 bases agree with TRBD2. The CDR3 runs 18 residues. J gave up 2 bases and V 3 bases, and 8 bases lay outside the gene matches. In germline, CDR1 is SGHTA, CDR2 FQGNSA. In DNA form, the CDR3 reads TGTGCCAGCAGCTTCCCTTCTAGCGGGAGGGGGACCTACAATGAGCAGTTCTTC. Amino acids: CASSFPSSGRGTYNEQFF.

CDR3 in amino acids: CSVVWGGVEQFF. The CDR3 nucleotides read TGCAGCGTTGTCTGGGGCGGGGTTGAGCAGTTCTTC. The gene calls are TRBV29-1 and TRBJ2-1; D is perhaps TRBD2 (6 bases). Germline V gene sequence: CDR1 SQVTM, CDR2 ANQGSEA. The CDR3 length is 12 residues. V was shortened by 4 bases and J by 9 bases, with 13 bases between the two germline ends.

The J gene is TRBJ2-7, the V gene TRBV30; D not certain. The CDR3 is 14 amino acids. V lost 5 bases and J lost 3, with 17 bases in between. Germline V lookup: CDR1 GTSNPN, CDR2 SVGIG (reference sequence). The CDR3: CAWRPVVKNYEQYF. DNA of the CDR3: TGTGCCTGGCGACCAGTCGTCAAAAACTACGAGCAGTACTTC.

This chain connects TRBV4-1 to TRBJ1-2; D remains ambiguous. The length of the CDR3 is 14 residues. V gave up 4 bases and J gave up 5 bases, with 14 bases separating them. The germline V gene has CDR1 MGHRA and CDR2 YSYEKL. For the CDR3, the DNA is TGCGCCAGCAGCCCCGAAGGGAACCTATATGGCTACACCTTC. Its protein is CASSPEGNLYGYTF.

V is TRBV19 and J is TRBJ2-7, with a possible D match to TRBD2 (6 bases). CDR1 and CDR2 from the germline V gene are LNHDA and SQIVND (reference sequence). V lost 4 bases to trimming and J lost 0 bases, with 16 bases between them. The CDR3 runs 16 residues. The CDR3 protein is CASSTLAGSGSYEQYF. The CDR3 DNA sequence: TGTGCCAGTAGTACCCTGGCTGGTAGCGGCTCCTACGAGCAGTACTTC.